This T cell receptor (beta chain) originates from a study of vaccination and CD4 T cells after COVID-19. Study details: Cellular stimulation was performed using overlapping spike peptides derived from SARS-CoV-2, HCoV-NL63, HCoV-OC43 and HCoV-229E.

Sequencing of DNA taken from cultured CD4+ T cells relied on the Oncomine TCR Beta short-read assay. Cultured CD4+ T cells were the source of extracted genomic DNA. TCRdb processed the PCR reads anew with MiXCR; each CDR3 protein has one entry. The top ten clones hold almost 8% of a sample with approximately 20,000 distinct CDR3 sequences, roughly 23% of them seen once. This CDR3 is 13 amino acids long. Germline loops: CDR1 SGHVS, CDR2 FQNEAQ. The V end lost 6 bases, the J end lost 2 bases, and 10 bases lay between the germline ends. Treatment indicated: approximately 10-day PBMC culture with coronavirus spike peptide pools or control peptides (ViraFEST assay). This clonotype was seen more than once but under ten times. Its antigen remains unknown.

V gene TRBV7-8 combines with J gene TRBJ2-5; no definite D call. This TCR was sampled from a human donor with COVID-19. Sequenced: cultured CD4+ T cells from blood. The CDR3, as DNA: TGTGCCAGCAGAGTTGGGAAGCAAGAGACCCAGTACTTC. Translation: CASRVGKQETQYF.